A few counts support the clone carrying this TCR beta chain. Per germline, CDR1 LGHNA and CDR2 YSLEER. The CDR3 contains 19 residues. V was cut by 1 base and J by 7 bases, with 27 bases left in between. In the source study's methods: Reference gene primer amplification gave estimated nucleated cell counts. Profiling relied on immunoSEQ multiplex PCR, and the TCRdb table lists in-frame clones only, not all of them. D and trimming were read from the DNA, whereas the V and J calls and clone size are those reported in that table. The sample lists roughly 110,000 clones, more than 85% seen once, with under 20% in the top ten. This sample stems from a study of blood T cell repertoires in COVID-19. Study-level information: The samples span acute and convalescent COVID-19 from the United States, Italy and Spain. The cDNA or gDNA used as material had been derived from T cells, B-cell-depleted T cells, or PBMCs.

This TCR was recovered from a human donor with acute or convalescent COVID-19. The donor label of this sample is uncertain. Sequencing was done on a sample of peripheral blood. The chain carries TRBV4-3 and TRBJ2-3; D is perhaps TRBD2 (5 bases). The CDR3 DNA sequence: TGCGCCAGCAGCCAAGCGGGGTCCTTAGCACCTCCGCCCGGAAATACGCAGTATTTT. Translating it yields CASSQAGSLAPPPGNTQYF.